This T cell receptor (beta chain) stems from a study of spatial heterogeneity in lung cancer. Whole-study findings and limits: Compared with follow-up, resection was when ubiquitous expanded tumor TCRs appeared in blood more.

The time point was: sample taken at primary tumor resection. Whole RNA, isolated from tumor, nontumor lung or frozen PBMC, was sequenced without prior sorting. CDR1 and CDR2 from the germline V gene are SGHAT and FQNNGV. The length of the CDR3 is 14 residues. The germline V and J ends were trimmed by 5 bases and 1 base, with 12 bases remaining between them. In this sample, this clonotype turned up a few times. As yet, its antigen is unknown. The presence of a unique molecular identifier marked each TCR cDNA molecule. Each CDR3 protein is one row after TCRdb ran MiXCR on the 5' RACE reads. The repertoire holds 40,000 to 55,000 distinct CDR3 sequences, with roughly an eighth as singletons.

Sample: PBMCs, taken at surgery. This sequence was found in a male donor with early-stage non-small cell lung cancer. The gene calls are TRBV11-2 and TRBJ2-7; a weak D match, TRBD2 (5 bases). Here the CDR3 DNA reads TGTGCCAGCAGCCACACTACTAGGTCCTACGAGCAGTACTTC. As protein: CASSHTTRSYEQYF.